This note documents a single TCR beta chain sequence. These data are taken from a study of PD-L1 blockade in urothelial cancer. The method was immunoSEQ multiplex PCR; TCRdb's version includes in-frame clones alone and lacks a portion of them. The sample includes about 72,000 clones, roughly 86% seen only once; the top ten take about 15%. Time point defined: pretreatment peripheral blood. Germline CDR1 MNHNS, CDR2 SASEGT. The CDR3 is 17 residues long. V lost 2 bases and J 4 bases, leaving 18 bases between the germline ends. This chain uses TRBV6-1 with TRBJ2-1; D might be TRBD2 (6 bases). The source material was PBMCs, sampled around atezolizumab (anti-PD-L1) treatment. This receptor was identified in a man aged 55-75 years with urothelial cancer. CDR3 sequence reads: CASSENLPGGWYNEQFF. CDR3 bases: TGTGCCAGCAGTGAAAATCTCCCTGGGGGGTGGTACAATGAGCAGTTCTTC.